This T cell receptor (beta chain) originates from a study of shared clonotypes between healthy human individuals. Of note for this clone: Its matching antigen is unknown.

Study-wide findings and caveats: The study found lower generation probabilities in non-shared clonotypes than in those shared by all four donors. Relative to memory subsets, naive subsets generally showed larger estimated richness.

Once extracted for a subset, genomic DNA was divided evenly among several immunoSEQ plates. Only in-frame clones appear in the TCRdb table, and some are missing; sequencing was by immunoSEQ multiplex PCR. Among around 1,900,000 clones listed, about 93% were seen once. Terminally differentiated effector memory CD45RA+ cells were left out of the naive CD8 fraction, which was CD45RO-negative and positively selected for CCR7. Germline V CDR1 and CDR2: MDHEN, SYDVKM. V gave up 5 bases and J gave up 0 bases, with 14 bases separating them. The CDR3 totals 16 residues. The origin of this receptor is a man aged 18 to 30 in good health. Some clones in this sample may be carry-over from other donors' samples. The sample taken for sequencing was naive CD8+ T cells from PBMCs. This sequence joins TRBV28 and TRBJ2-1; D is perhaps TRBD1 (5 bases). CDR3 protein: CASSPNRLSSYNEQFF. The DNA for the CDR3 is TGTGCCAGCAGTCCGAACAGGCTGAGCTCCTACAATGAGCAGTTCTTC.